This TCR beta chain was sequenced during a study of blood T cell repertoires in COVID-19. Background on the study: Spain, Italy and the United States supplied samples that represented acute and convalescent COVID-19. In each case, the material was cDNA or gDNA derived from T cells, B-cell-depleted T cells, or PBMCs.

Looked up from germline, CDR1 is MDHEN and CDR2 is SYDVKM. The CDR3 spans 16 residues. The V end was cut by 3 bases, the J end by 2 bases, with 14 bases between. Clones were read by immunoSEQ multiplex PCR, and TCRdb kept only the in-frame ones, dropping some. Here the sample spans 60,000 or so clones, 85% to 90% being singletons. Source material: peripheral blood. The TCR comes from a man between 60 and 75 years old with active COVID-19. The chain couples TRBV28 to TRBJ1-3, with D uncertain. CDR3 in amino acids: CASSLFSGRAGNTIYF. The CDR3 DNA reads TGTGCCAGCAGTTTGTTTAGCGGACGGGCTGGAAACACCATATATTTT.